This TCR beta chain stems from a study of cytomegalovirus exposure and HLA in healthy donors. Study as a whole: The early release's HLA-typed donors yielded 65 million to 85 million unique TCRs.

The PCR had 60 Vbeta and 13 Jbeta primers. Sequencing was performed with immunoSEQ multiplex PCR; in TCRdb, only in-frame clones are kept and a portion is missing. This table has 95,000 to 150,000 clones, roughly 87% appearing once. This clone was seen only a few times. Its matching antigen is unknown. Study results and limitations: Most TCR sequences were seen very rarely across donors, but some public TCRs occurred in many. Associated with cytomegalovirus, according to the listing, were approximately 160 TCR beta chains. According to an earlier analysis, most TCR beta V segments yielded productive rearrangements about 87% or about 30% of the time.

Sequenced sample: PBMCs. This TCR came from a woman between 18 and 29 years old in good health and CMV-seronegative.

CDR3 DNA: TGCGCCAGCAGCTCACCGGGACAGACCTACGAGCAGTACTTC. It specifies CASSSPGQTYEQYF. The rearrangement uses TRBV5-1 and TRBJ2-7, with 7 bases fitting TRBD1. V was pared by 3 bases and J by 2 bases, with 5 bases of the junction left unmatched. Germline-derived CDR1 and CDR2 are SGHRS and YFSETQ. This CDR3 has 14 amino acids.